The present TCR beta chain was sequenced within a study of PD-1 blockade in mismatch repair-deficient tumors. CDR1 MNHEY and CDR2 SMNVEV come from the germline V gene (reference sequence). V was pared by 2 bases and J by 6 bases, with 13 bases between. The CDR3 is 14 amino acids. Here immunoSEQ multiplex PCR was the method, and the copy in TCRdb shows in-frame clones only, minus some. The sample shows approximately 120,000 clones, 70% to 90% of them seen only once. All patients were mismatch repair deficient, assessed by either PCR or immunohistochemistry. The sequence came from an adult with mismatch repair-deficient cancer. The chain links TRBV27 to TRBJ1-1; D gene unclear. Sequencing was performed on peripheral blood, taken 44 weeks after starting pembrolizumab. The CDR3 DNA sequence: TGTGCCAGCAGTTTACTTTCCGTAGGTGCTGAAGCTTTCTTT. Residues: CASSLLSVGAEAFF.